This T cell receptor (beta chain) is drawn from a study of blood T cells in healthy people across ages. Findings and caveats of the study: When one million T cells were used, diversity estimates were thought to be underestimates.

This clonotype was recorded a few times. The antigen remains undetermined. A minimum of 6 million PBMCs was isolated per sample. V lost 5 bases and J 1 base, leaving 11 bases between the germline ends. The CDR3 runs to 14 residues. The V gene's germline CDR1 is SGDLS and CDR2 YYNGEE. A sample-barcoded 5' primer and a J-beta primer mix were used in a second PCR of roughly 7 to 11 cycles. One entry per CDR3 protein, called by TCRdb with MiXCR from the 5' RACE reads. The sample comprises some 1.5 million distinct CDR3 sequences, roughly 43% of which are singletons, and approximately 4% rests with the top ten.

This sequence originates from a woman under 30 in good health. The sample consisted of blood. The chain recombines TRBV9 with TRBJ2-3; tentatively, D is TRBD1 or TRBD2 (5 bases each). The CDR3 sequence: CASRRGPGTDTQYF. The DNA for the CDR3 is TGTGCCAGCAGACGGGGACCCGGCACAGATACGCAGTATTTT.